The 8 T cell receptor beta chains given below trace back to one sample, sequenced in a study of PD-1 blockade in mismatch repair-deficient tumors. Method: immunoSEQ multiplex PCR; TCRdb's copy keeps in-frame clones and lacks some. Of about 16,000 clones listed, roughly 84% are singletons. The sample in question was PBMCs, obtained before pembrolizumab treatment. The receptors were sampled from an adult with mismatch repair-deficient cancer.

The chain employs TRBV28 and TRBJ2-5; possible D gene TRBD2, 6 bases. Trimming took off 3 bases at V and 5 bases at J, with 16 bases between the two ends. CDR1 is MDHEN and CDR2 is SYDVKM in the germline V gene. The CDR3 runs 15 residues. Here the CDR3 DNA reads TGTGCCAGCAGTTTGCTCTTTTGGGGGAGGGAGACCCAGTACTTC. It yields the protein CASSLLFWGRETQYF. Combining the CDR3 with reference TRBV28 and TRBJ2-5 gives the whole variable domain DVKVTQSSRYLVKRTGEKVFLECVQDMDHENMFWYRQDPGLGLRLIYFSYDVKMKEKGDIPEGYSVSREKKERFSLILESASTNQTSMYLCASSLLFWGRETQYFGPGTRLLVL.

The genes are TRBV5-1 and TRBJ2-1; 11 positions match TRBD2. This CDR3 is 14 amino acids long. V lost 2 bases, J lost 6 bases, and 1 base stayed unmatched. Germline V gene data show CDR1 as SGHRS and CDR2 as YFSETQ. CDR3 in amino acids: CASSFSGRANEQFF. The CDR3 coding sequence is TGCGCCAGCAGCTTTAGCGGGAGGGCCAATGAGCAGTTCTTC.

CDR3 bases: TGTGCCAGCAGCCCGCGACCAAAAGGGAGCACAGATACGCAGTATTTT. It yields the protein CASSPRPKGSTDTQYF. This chain connects TRBV5-5 to TRBJ2-3; D is ambiguous. CDR1 is SGHKS, CDR2 YYEKEE, per germline (reference sequence). The length of the CDR3 is 16 residues. Deletions cut 4 bases from V and 0 bases from J, with 15 bases between.

This chain links TRBV21-1 with TRBJ2-7; TRBD2 was called by the table and not checked on the DNA. TRBV21-1 represents a pseudogene. The CDR3 contains 20 residues. The CDR3 DNA reads as TGTGCCAGCAGCAAAGGGAGTTCCGGGACTAGCGCCGCGAGCTCCTACGAGCAGTACTTC. Amino acid sequence: CASSKGSSGTSAASSYEQYF.

This CDR3 is CASSNLAGRYEQYF. For the CDR3, the DNA is TGTGCCAGCAGCAATCTGGCGGGAAGGTACGAGCAGTACTTC. The chain couples TRBV21-1 to TRBJ2-7; the table's D call, TRBD2, was not checked against the DNA. TRBV21-1 is noted as a pseudogene. This CDR3 is built from 14 residues.

The chain carries TRBV6-6 and TRBJ2-7; TRBD2 aligns across 14 bases. CDR3 length: 15 residues. J was trimmed by 7 bases and V by 7 bases; bases with no gene match: 9. The germline CDR1 and CDR2 sequences are MNHNY and SVGAGI (reference sequence). Here the CDR3 DNA reads TGTGCCAGCACCAAAGGGACTAGCGGGAGTTGGGAGCAGTACTTC. Encoded protein: CASTKGTSGSWEQYF.

This chain joins TRBV11-1 and TRBJ2-5; perhaps D is TRBD1 or TRBD2 (6 bases each). Looked up from germline, CDR1 is SGHAT and CDR2 is FQDESV (reference sequence). The ends were cut back, 5 bases at V and 8 bases at J, with 21 bases in the middle. This CDR3 region has 15 residues. This chain's CDR3 is CASSLWRGAEGTQYF. DNA for the CDR3: TGTGCCAGCAGCCTATGGAGGGGGGCAGAGGGAACCCAGTACTTC. Filled out from reference TRBV11-1 and TRBJ2-5, the complete variable domain reads EAEVAQSPRYKITEKSQAVAFWCDPISGHATLYWYRQILGQGPELLVQFQDESVVDDSQLPKDRFSAERLKGVDSTLKIQPAELGDSAMYLCASSLWRGAEGTQYFGPGTRLLVL.

This chain connects TRBV6-1 to TRBJ1-4, with D unclear. Looked up from germline, CDR1 is MNHNS and CDR2 is SASEGT. This CDR3 has 14 amino acids. The ends were cut back, 2 bases at V and 8 bases at J, with 12 bases in the middle. The CDR3 spells CASSEHGSGEKLFF. CDR3 sequence (DNA): TGTGCCAGCAGTGAACACGGGTCGGGAGAAAAACTGTTTTTT.